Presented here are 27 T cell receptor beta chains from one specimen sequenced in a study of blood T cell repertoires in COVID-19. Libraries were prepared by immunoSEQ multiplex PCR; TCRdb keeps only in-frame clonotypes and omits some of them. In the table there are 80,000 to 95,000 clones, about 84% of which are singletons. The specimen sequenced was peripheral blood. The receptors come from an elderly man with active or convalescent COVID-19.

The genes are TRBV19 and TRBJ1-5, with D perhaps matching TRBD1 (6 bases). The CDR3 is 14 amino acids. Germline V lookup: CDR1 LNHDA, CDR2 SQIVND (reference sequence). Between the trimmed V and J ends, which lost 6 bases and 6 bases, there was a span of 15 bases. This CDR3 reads CASSDNRAGQPQHF. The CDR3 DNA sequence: TGTGCCAGTAGCGATAACAGGGCTGGTCAGCCCCAGCATTTT.

The CDR3 here is CASLLGQGGRNTEAFF. CDR3 DNA: TGTGCCAGCCTACTTGGACAGGGAGGGAGAAACACTGAAGCTTTCTTT. This rearrangement joins TRBV11-2 to TRBJ1-1, with TRBD1 identical over 8 bases. CDR1 and CDR2 from the germline V gene are SGHAT and FQNNGV. CDR3 length: 16 amino acids. J was trimmed by 2 bases and V by 8 bases; bases with no gene match: 13.

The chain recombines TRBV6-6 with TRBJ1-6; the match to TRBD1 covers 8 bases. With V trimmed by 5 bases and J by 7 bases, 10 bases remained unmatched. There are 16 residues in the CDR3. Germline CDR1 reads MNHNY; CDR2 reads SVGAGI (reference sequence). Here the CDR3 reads CASSRRGQGLNSPLHF. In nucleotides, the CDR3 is TGTGCCAGCAGTCGAAGAGGACAGGGTCTAAATTCACCCCTCCACTTT.

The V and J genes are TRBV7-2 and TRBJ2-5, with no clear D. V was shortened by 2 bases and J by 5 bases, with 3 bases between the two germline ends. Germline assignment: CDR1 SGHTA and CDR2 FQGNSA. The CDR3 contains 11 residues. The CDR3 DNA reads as TGTGCCAGCAGCTTATCTGAGACCCAGTACTTC. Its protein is CASSLSETQYF.

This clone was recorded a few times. CDR3 protein: CASSPRTGYGYTF. The CDR3, as DNA: TGTGCCAGCTCACCCAGGACAGGTTATGGCTACACCTTC. The chain has TRBV18 and TRBJ1-2; TRBD1 matches at 7 bases. CDR1 and CDR2 from the germline V gene are KGHSH and LQKENI. Trimming removed 3 bases from V and 5 bases from J; junction bases left unmatched: 3. This CDR3 is 13 amino acids long.

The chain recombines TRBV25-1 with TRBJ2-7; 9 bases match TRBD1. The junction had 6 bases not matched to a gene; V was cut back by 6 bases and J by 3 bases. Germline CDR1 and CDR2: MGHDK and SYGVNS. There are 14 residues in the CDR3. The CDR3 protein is CASRAMGQGYEQYF. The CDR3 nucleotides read TGTGCCAGCAGGGCCATGGGACAGGGCTACGAGCAGTACTTC.

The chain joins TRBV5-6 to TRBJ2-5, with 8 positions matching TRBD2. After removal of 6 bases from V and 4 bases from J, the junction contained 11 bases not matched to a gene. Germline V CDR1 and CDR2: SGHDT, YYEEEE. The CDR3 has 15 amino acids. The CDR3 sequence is CASTQNGGASETQYF. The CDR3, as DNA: TGTGCCAGCACCCAGAACGGGGGGGCTTCAGAGACCCAGTACTTC.

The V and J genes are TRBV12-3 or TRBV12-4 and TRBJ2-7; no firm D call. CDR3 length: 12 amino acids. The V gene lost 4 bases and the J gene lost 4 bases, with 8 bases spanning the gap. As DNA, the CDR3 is TGTGCCAGCAGTTGGTCGGGTTACGAGCAGTACTTC. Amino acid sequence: CASSWSGYEQYF.

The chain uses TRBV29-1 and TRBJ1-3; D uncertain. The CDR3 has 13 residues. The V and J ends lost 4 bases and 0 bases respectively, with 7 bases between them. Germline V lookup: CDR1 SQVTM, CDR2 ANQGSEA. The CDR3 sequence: CSVAQSSGNTIYF. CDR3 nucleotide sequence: TGCAGCGTTGCACAGAGCTCTGGAAACACCATATATTTT.

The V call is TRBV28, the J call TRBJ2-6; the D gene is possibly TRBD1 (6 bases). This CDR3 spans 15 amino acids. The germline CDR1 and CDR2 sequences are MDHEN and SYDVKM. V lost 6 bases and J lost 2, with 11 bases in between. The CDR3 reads CASSRTVTGANVLTF. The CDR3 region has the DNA TGTGCCAGCAGCCGGACAGTTACTGGGGCCAACGTCCTGACTTTC.

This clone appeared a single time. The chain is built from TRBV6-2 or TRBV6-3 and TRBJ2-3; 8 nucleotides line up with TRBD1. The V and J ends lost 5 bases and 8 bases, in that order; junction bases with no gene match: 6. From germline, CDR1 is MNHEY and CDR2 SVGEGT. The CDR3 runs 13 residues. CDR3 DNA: TGTGCCAGCAGTACCGGACAGGGAGGTACGCAGTATTTT. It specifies CASSTGQGGTQYF.

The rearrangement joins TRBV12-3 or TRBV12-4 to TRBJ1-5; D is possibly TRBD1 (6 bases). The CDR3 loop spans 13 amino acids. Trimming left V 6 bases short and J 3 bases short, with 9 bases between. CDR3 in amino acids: CASRQGSNQPQHF. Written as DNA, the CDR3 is TGTGCCAGCAGACAGGGCTCCAATCAGCCCCAGCATTTT.

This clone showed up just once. CDR3 in DNA: TGTGCCAGCAGCCGAAACAGGGACGGCTATGGCTACACCTTC. It codes for CASSRNRDGYGYTF. The chain recombines TRBV7-6 with TRBJ1-2; D is possibly TRBD1 (6 bases). The V and J ends lost 5 bases and 4 bases respectively, with 14 bases between them. Germline values: CDR1 SGHVS, CDR2 FNYEAQ. The CDR3 has 14 amino acids.

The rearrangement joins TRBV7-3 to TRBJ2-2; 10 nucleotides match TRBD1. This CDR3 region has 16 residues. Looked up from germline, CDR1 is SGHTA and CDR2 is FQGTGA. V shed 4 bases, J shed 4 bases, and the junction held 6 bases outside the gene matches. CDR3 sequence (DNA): TGTGCCAGCAGCTCCGACAGGGGGCAGAGCACCGGGGAGCTGTTTTTT. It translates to CASSSDRGQSTGELFF.

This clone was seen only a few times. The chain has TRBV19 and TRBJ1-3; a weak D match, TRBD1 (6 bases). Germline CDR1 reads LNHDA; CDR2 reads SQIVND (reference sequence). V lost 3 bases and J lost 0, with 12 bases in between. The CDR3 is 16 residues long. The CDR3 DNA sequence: TGTGCCAGTAGTATCGCCGGACAGTACTCTGGAAACACCATATATTTT. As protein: CASSIAGQYSGNTIYF.

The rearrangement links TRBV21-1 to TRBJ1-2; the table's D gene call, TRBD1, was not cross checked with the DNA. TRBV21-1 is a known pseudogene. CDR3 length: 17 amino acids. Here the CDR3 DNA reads TGTGCCAGCAGCTCGCACCTTTCGGAGCAGGGCTGCTATGGCTACACCTTC. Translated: CASSSHLSEQGCYGYTF.

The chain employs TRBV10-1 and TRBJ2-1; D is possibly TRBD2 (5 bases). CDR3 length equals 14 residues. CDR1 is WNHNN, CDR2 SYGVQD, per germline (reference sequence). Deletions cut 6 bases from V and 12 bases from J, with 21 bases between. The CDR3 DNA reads TGCGCCAGCAGCGAGGCGACTACAGCGAGAAGGCAGTTCTTC. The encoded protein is CASSEATTARRQFF.

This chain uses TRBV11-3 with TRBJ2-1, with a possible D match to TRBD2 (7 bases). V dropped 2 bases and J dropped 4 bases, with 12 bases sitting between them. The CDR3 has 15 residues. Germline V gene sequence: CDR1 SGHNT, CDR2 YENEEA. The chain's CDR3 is CASSLYRGAYNEQFF. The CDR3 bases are TGTGCCAGCAGCTTATACCGGGGGGCTTACAATGAGCAGTTCTTC.

The CDR3 spells CASSNGPWGYTF. The CDR3, as DNA: TGTGCCAGCAGCAACGGTCCCTGGGGCTACACCTTC. V is TRBV9 and J is TRBJ1-2, with D unresolved. The CDR3 is 12 amino acids. Germline V lookup: CDR1 SGDLS, CDR2 YYNGEE. V was trimmed by 4 bases and J by 8 bases, leaving 12 bases between them.

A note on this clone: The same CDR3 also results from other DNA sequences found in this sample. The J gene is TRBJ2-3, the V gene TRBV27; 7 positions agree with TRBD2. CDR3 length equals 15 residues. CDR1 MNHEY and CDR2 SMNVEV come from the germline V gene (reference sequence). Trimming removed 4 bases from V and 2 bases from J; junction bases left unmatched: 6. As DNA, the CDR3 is TGTGCCAGCAGTTCCCGTGGGAGGGTCACAGATACGCAGTATTTT. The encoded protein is CASSSRGRVTDTQYF.

CDR3 sequence: CASSLSIPPGAGNTIYF. The CDR3 nucleotides read TGTGCCAGCAGTTTATCGATCCCGCCAGGGGCTGGAAACACCATATATTTT. The rearrangement links TRBV27 to TRBJ1-3, with D possibly being TRBD1 (6 bases). The CDR3 sequence is 17 residues long. V dropped 0 bases and J dropped 2 bases, with 14 bases sitting between them. Germline lookup yields CDR1 MNHEY and CDR2 SMNVEV (reference sequence).

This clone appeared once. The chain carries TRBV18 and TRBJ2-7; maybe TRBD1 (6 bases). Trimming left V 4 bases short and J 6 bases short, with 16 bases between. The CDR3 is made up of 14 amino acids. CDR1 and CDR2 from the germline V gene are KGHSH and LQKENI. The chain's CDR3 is CASSQERDNTEQYF. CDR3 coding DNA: TGTGCCAGCTCACAGGAAAGGGACAACACCGAGCAGTACTTC.

CDR3 residues: CASSKAGQGANQPQHF. The CDR3 nucleotides read TGTGCCAGTAGTAAGGCCGGGCAGGGTGCAAATCAGCCCCAGCATTTT. J is TRBJ1-5 and V is TRBV19; a possible D gene is TRBD1 (5 bases). The germline CDR1 and CDR2 sequences are LNHDA and SQIVND (reference sequence). There are 16 residues in the CDR3. V dropped 4 bases and J dropped 4 bases, with 17 bases sitting between them. Full variable domain (missing parts from reference TRBV19 and TRBJ1-5): DGGITQSPKYLFRKEGQNVTLSCEQNLNHDAMYWYRQDPGQGLRLIYYSQIVNDFQKGDIAEGYSVSREKKESFPLTVTSAQKNPTAFYLCASSKAGQGANQPQHFGDGTRLSIL.

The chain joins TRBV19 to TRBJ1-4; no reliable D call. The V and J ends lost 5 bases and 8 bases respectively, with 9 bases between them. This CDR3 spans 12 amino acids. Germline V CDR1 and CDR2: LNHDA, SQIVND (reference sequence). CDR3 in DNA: TGTGCCAGTAGTGTCCCGGGAGAAAAACTGTTTTTT. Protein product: CASSVPGEKLFF.

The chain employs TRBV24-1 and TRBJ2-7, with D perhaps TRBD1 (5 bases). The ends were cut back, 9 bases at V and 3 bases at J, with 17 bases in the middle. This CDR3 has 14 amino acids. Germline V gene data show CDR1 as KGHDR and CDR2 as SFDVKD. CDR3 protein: CATPFRGRGYEQYF. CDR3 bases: TGTGCCACCCCCTTTCGAGGTAGGGGCTACGAGCAGTACTTC.

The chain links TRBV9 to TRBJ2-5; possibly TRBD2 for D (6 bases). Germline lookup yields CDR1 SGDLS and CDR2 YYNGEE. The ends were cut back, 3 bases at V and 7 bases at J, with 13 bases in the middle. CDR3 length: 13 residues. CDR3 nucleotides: TGTGCCAGCAGCGCAGGGACTGGGGGGACCCAGTACTTC. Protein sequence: CASSAGTGGTQYF.

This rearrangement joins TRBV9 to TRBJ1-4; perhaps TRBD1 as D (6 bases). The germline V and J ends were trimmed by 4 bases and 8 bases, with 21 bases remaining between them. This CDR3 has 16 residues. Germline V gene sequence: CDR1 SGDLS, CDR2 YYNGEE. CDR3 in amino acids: CASSPEVGGPREKLFF. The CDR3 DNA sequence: TGTGCCAGCAGCCCCGAAGTGGGGGGGCCGCGGGAAAAACTGTTTTTT. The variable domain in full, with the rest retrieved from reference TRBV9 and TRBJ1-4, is DSGVTQTPKHLITATGQRVTLRCSPRSGDLSVYWYQQSLDQGLQFLIQYYNGEERAKGNILERFSAQQFPDLHSELNLSSLELGDSALYFCASSPEVGGPREKLFFGSGTQLSVL.